Following are 5 T cell receptor beta chains from one sample sequenced in a study of blood T cell repertoires in COVID-19. Sequencing was performed with immunoSEQ multiplex PCR; in TCRdb, only in-frame clones are kept and a portion is missing. The repertoire holds around 140,000 clones, with around 88% as singletons. Material: peripheral blood. Receptors originate from a woman aged 55-70 years with acute or convalescent COVID-19.

CDR3 protein: CASSHPTTRRPQPQHF. DNA for the CDR3: TGTGCCAGCAGTCACCCGACGACTCGCCGCCCTCAGCCCCAGCATTTT. V and J are TRBV6-2 or TRBV6-3 and TRBJ1-5, with D uncertain. With 5 bases removed from V and 6 bases from J, the gap between germline ends came to 20 bases. This CDR3 has 16 residues. Germline V gene data show CDR1 as MNHEY and CDR2 as SVGEGT.

This chain uses TRBV4-2 with TRBJ1-3, with D possibly matching TRBD1 (6 bases). CDR1 is LGHNA and CDR2 is YNFKEQ in the germline V gene. This CDR3 has 16 residues. Trimming took 3 bases from V and 0 from J, leaving 12 bases between them. The CDR3 nucleotides read TGTGCCAGCAGCCAGGAGACAGGCAACTCTGGAAACACCATATATTTT. Its translation: CASSQETGNSGNTIYF.

CDR3 coding DNA: TGTGCCAGCAGCTTATCGGTAGCGGGGGATCAAGAGACCCAGTACTTC. Translated: CASSLSVAGDQETQYF. V usage is TRBV7-3 and J usage is TRBJ2-5; 9 bases fit TRBD2. There are 16 residues in the CDR3. The germline CDR1 and CDR2 sequences are SGHTA and FQGTGA. V lost 2 bases, J lost 2 bases, and 6 bases stayed unmatched.

The chain is built from TRBV7-2 and TRBJ2-5; 7 bases align to TRBD2. CDR1 SGHTA and CDR2 FQGNSA come from the germline V gene. V was pared by 1 base and J by 1 base, with 9 bases of the junction left unmatched. The CDR3 loop spans 17 amino acids. CDR3 residues: CASSLGVAGRLQETQYF. Here the CDR3 DNA reads TGTGCCAGCAGCTTAGGGGTAGCGGGTAGGCTCCAAGAGACCCAGTACTTC.

V gene TRBV12-3 or TRBV12-4 combines with J gene TRBJ2-2; maybe TRBD2 (6 bases). The CDR3 length is 13 residues. V lost 6 bases to trimming and J lost 6 bases, with 11 bases between them. The CDR3, as DNA: TGTGCCAGCAGCATACTAGCCGCCGGGGAGCTGTTTTTT. It specifies CASSILAAGELFF.